A single sample is the source of the 4 T cell receptor beta chains below, sequenced in a study of graft-versus-host responses after intestinal transplantation. Here immunoSEQ multiplex PCR was the method, and the copy in TCRdb shows in-frame clones only, minus some. The table has about 99,000 clones, roughly 90% seen once. Their cognate antigens are unknown. The material sequenced was unstimulated CD4+ T cells sorted from spleen or lymph node cells, taken before intestinal transplant. Every receptor here comes from a human donor who received an intestinal transplant.

V and J are TRBV5-4 and TRBJ2-7, with D perhaps matching TRBD2 (5 bases). The CDR3 loop spans 14 amino acids. Between the trimmed V and J ends, which lost 0 bases and 5 bases, there was a span of 12 bases. Germline-derived CDR1 and CDR2 are SGHNT and YYREEE (reference sequence). This chain's CDR3 is CASSLGPRADEQYF. Here the CDR3 DNA reads TGTGCCAGCAGCTTGGGGCCGAGGGCGGACGAGCAGTACTTC.

This clone occurred a few times. The CDR3 spells CASRRTGLYNEQFF. CDR3 bases: TGTGCCAGCAGGAGGACAGGGCTGTACAATGAGCAGTTCTTC. The chain recombines TRBV6-1 with TRBJ2-1; TRBD1 matches 8 bases. V shed 6 bases and J 4 bases; nucleotides not matched to a gene: 5. The CDR3 sequence is 14 residues long. Germline CDR1 MNHNS, CDR2 SASEGT.

CDR3 loop: CASSFSGGETEAFF. CDR3 nucleotides: TGTGCCAGCAGCTTTTCCGGGGGGGAAACTGAAGCTTTCTTT. The V and J genes are TRBV5-5 and TRBJ1-1, with D possibly TRBD1 on 5 matching bases. There are 14 residues in the CDR3. Germline V gives CDR1 SGHKS, CDR2 YYEKEE (reference sequence). V lost 2 bases and J 5 bases, leaving 13 bases between the germline ends.

This clone was recorded once. V gene TRBV5-1 combines with J gene TRBJ2-5; 8 nucleotides match TRBD2. After removal of 0 bases from V and 4 bases from J, the junction contained 8 bases not matched to a gene. Germline assignment: CDR1 SGHRS and CDR2 YFSETQ. The CDR3 totals 16 residues. This CDR3 is CASSLAFSGVAETQYF. For the CDR3, the DNA is TGCGCCAGCAGCTTGGCCTTTAGCGGGGTCGCAGAGACCCAGTACTTC.